The source of this TCR beta chain is a study of T cell repertoires in cytomegalovirus infection. TCRdb reprocessed the reads with MiXCR, giving one entry per CDR3 protein. The sample lists 95,000 to 150,000 distinct CDR3 sequences, 32% occurring once. The CDR3 has 12 amino acids. Germline CDR1 reads SEHNR; CDR2 reads FQNEAQ (reference sequence). The V end lost 5 bases, the J end lost 4 bases, and 8 bases lay between the germline ends. As regards this clonotype: The antigen remains unidentified.

The sequence came from a human donor in good health (CMV status not recorded). Some clones in this sample may be carry-over from other donors' samples. The specimen comprised CD8+ T cells from cultured PBMCs, sampled from culture after CMV antigen stimulation. V and J are TRBV7-9 and TRBJ1-2; no definite D call. The CDR3 protein is CASSPEAYGYTF. CDR3 nucleotide sequence: TGTGCCAGCAGCCCCGAGGCCTATGGCTACACCTTC.